A selection of T cell receptor beta chains follows, all from one sample in a study of cytomegalovirus exposure and HLA in healthy donors. The data were produced by immunoSEQ multiplex PCR, yet TCRdb's version contains in-frame clones alone and is incomplete. The data contain fewer than 150,000 clones, around 79% of them singletons. The sequencing sample was made of PBMCs. The receptors derive from a male donor in good health and CMV-seronegative. The CDR3 runs from the conserved cysteine through the conserved F or W. A D gene is named only where the DNA matches it firmly. The listing skips clone size in some rows; elsewhere it reads once, few, many or a size class.

TRBJ2-7	NA	TRBV6-5	NA	TGTGCCAGCACCCAGGAGGGGACGTCGGGCGAGCAGTACTTC	CASTQEGTSGEQYF
TRBJ2-2	TRBD2	TRBV30	NA	TGTGCCTGGAGTGGGTTAGCGGGGGGCCCCGGGGAGCTGTTTTTT	CAWSGLAGGPGELFF
TRBJ2-7	NA	TRBV7-3	NA	TGTGCCAGCAGCTTAACTGGCGCAGGGCAGGTCGAGCAGTACTTC	CASSLTGAGQVEQYF
TRBJ2-7	TRBD2	TRBV6-5	NA	TGTGCCAGCAGTTACGGTGGCGGGGGGAAATTATACGAGCAGTACTTC	CASSYGGGGKLYEQYF
TRBJ1-5	NA	TRBV5-1	NA	TGCGCCAGCAGCTCGGGGGAGGGCCTCAATCAGCCCCAGCATTTT	CASSSGEGLNQPQHF
TRBJ1-4	NA	TRBV30	NA	TGTGCCTGGAGCCCTTCCCCGGGTGTCAATGAAAAACTGTTTTTT	CAWSPSPGVNEKLFF
TRBJ1-1	NA	TRBV27	NA	TGTGCCAGCAGTTTATCGAACTTTCAGATGGTGGGACTCGATTTCACTGAAGCTTTCTTT	CASSLSNFQMVGLDFTEAFF
TRBJ1-5	TRBD1	TRBV5-4	NA	TGTGCCAGCAGCGAGGACAGGGGGCTGAATCAGCCCCAGCATTTT	CASSEDRGLNQPQHF
TRBJ2-1	NA	TRBV6-5	NA	TGTGCCAGCAGAAGGGGGTACAATGAGCAGTTCTTC	CASRRGYNEQFF
TRBJ2-7	TRBD1	TRBV29-1	few	TGCAGCGGGATACAGGGGTTACGCTACGAGCAGTACTTC	CSGIQGLRYEQYF
TRBJ2-2	TRBD1	TRBV4-3	NA	TGCGCCAGCAGCCAGGGCCTTGCTGGAGACAGGGGGAGGGAGCTGTTTTTT	CASSQGLAGDRGRELFF
TRBJ1-2	NA	TRBV5-4	NA	TGTGCCAGCAGCTTGGAAGCCTCAGGCTACACCTTC	CASSLEASGYTF
TRBJ2-1	NA	TRBV12-5	NA	TGTGCTAGTGGTTTGGGTAGCTTCTACAATGAGCAGTTCTTC	CASGLGSFYNEQFF
TRBJ2-7	NA	TRBV7-8	NA	TGTGCCAGCAGCCAGGGATTCTACGAGCAGTACTTC	CASSQGFYEQYF
TRBJ2-7	TRBD1	TRBV28	NA	TGTGCCAGCAGCCCCGGGACAGGGGTCTACGAGCAGTACTTC	CASSPGTGVYEQYF
TRBJ1-1	NA	TRBV2	NA	TGTGCCAGCAGGGTCCTCCGGGACACTGAAGCTTTCTTT	CASRVLRDTEAFF
TRBJ2-4	NA	TRBV7-2	NA	TGTGCCAGCAGCTTATCGGGGTCTCAGTACTTC	CASSLSGSQYF
TRBJ2-1	NA	TRBV27	NA	TGTGCCAGCAGATTCGGGAGCTCCTACAATGAGCAGTTCTTC	CASRFGSSYNEQFF
TRBJ2-2	TRBD1	TRBV27	NA	TGTGCCAGCAGTGGGCAGGGGGTTATCGGGGAGCTGTTTTTT	CASSGQGVIGELFF
TRBJ2-3	NA	TRBV11-1	NA	TGTGCCAGCACCCCTAGTCTGGGTAGCTTTGGCACAGATACGCAGTATTTT	CASTPSLGSFGTDTQYF
TRBJ2-2	NA	TRBV5-1	NA	TGCGCCAGCAGCTCACTGACAGGGAACACCGGGGAGCTGTTTTTT	CASSSLTGNTGELFF
TRBJ1-2	NA	TRBV30	few	TGTGCCTGGAGTCCGGGGGATGGCTACACCTTC	CAWSPGDGYTF
TRBJ2-1	NA	TRBV7-2	NA	TGTGCCAGCAGCTTCATGGGCGACTACAATGAGCAGTTCTTC	CASSFMGDYNEQFF
TRBJ1-3	NA	TRBV7-8	NA	TGTGCCAGCAGCTTAGGAAGGGGCGCTGGAAACACCATATATTTT	CASSLGRGAGNTIYF
TRBJ1-2	NA	TRBV19	once	TGTGCCAGCCCCAGGACGGAGGATAACTATGGCTACACCTTC	CASPRTEDNYGYTF
TRBJ2-3	NA	TRBV6-5	NA	TGTGCCAGCACTCGCACAGATACGCAGTATTTT	CASTRTDTQYF
TRBJ2-7	TRBD1	TRBV5-1	NA	TGCGCCAGCAGGATGGTCGGGACAGGGGCCTACGAGCAGTACTTC	CASRMVGTGAYEQYF
TRBJ1-1	NA	TRBV9	NA	TGTGCCAGCAGCGTAACTCTCGGGAACACTGAAGCTTTCTTT	CASSVTLGNTEAFF
TRBJ1-2	TRBD1	TRBV19	NA	TGTGCCAGTAGTATGGCGCAGGGGGGCCAGAGTGGCTACACCTTC	CASSMAQGGQSGYTF
TRBJ2-5	NA	TRBV7-6	once	TGTGCCAGCAGCTTGCAGGGGTCAGGGCAAGAGACCCAGTACTTC	CASSLQGSGQETQYF
TRBJ1-1	NA	TRBV6-5	NA	TGTGCCAGCAGTTACCTTACAGGGAACACTGAAGCTTTCTTT	CASSYLTGNTEAFF
TRBJ2-7	TRBD1	TRBV19	once	TGTGCCAGTAGTACGGCCAGGGGGCTAAGTAGCGAGCAGTACTTC	CASSTARGLSSEQYF
TRBJ2-5	TRBD2	TRBV6-5	NA	TGTGCCAGCAGTTACTCGGGAGCGGGGGTTGAAGAGACCCAGTACTTC	CASSYSGAGVEETQYF
TRBJ1-1	NA	TRBV9	NA	TGTGCCAGCAAGGCACAGGGAAGGACTGAAGCTTTCTTT	CASKAQGRTEAFF
TRBJ1-1	NA	TRBV6-5	NA	TGTGCCAGCAGTTACGGCGCTGGGGCCACTGAAGCTTTCTTT	CASSYGAGATEAFF
TRBJ2-1	NA	TRBV5-1	once	TGCGCCAGCAGCTTGGCCCTCGGGAGCGGTTACAATGAGCAGTTCTTC	CASSLALGSGYNEQFF
TRBJ1-1	TRBD1	TRBV6-5	NA	TGTGCCAGCAGTTACCCGGGACAGGGGTTCACTGAAGCTTTCTTT	CASSYPGQGFTEAFF
TRBJ1-4	NA	TRBV6-6	NA	TGTGCCAGCAGTTACTCGAGTGGGCTGAGTAATGAAAAACTGTTTTTT	CASSYSSGLSNEKLFF